This passage covers 2 T cell receptor beta chains from one sample sequenced in a study of beta chain features in type 1 diabetes. Expressed TCRB transcripts got sequenced, as all isolated RNA was reverse transcribed. This table comes from immunoSEQ multiplex PCR, and its TCRdb copy is limited to in-frame clones, with some not included. The data contain 300,000 to 450,000 clones, 20% of them seen just once; the ten biggest clones take up 0.044%. The sequenced sample consisted of naive CD4+ T cells from blood. All receptors come from a young woman in good health.

The CDR3 DNA reads as TGCGCCAGCAGCTCGAGGACTAGCGGCCATGAGCAGTTCTTC. This codes for CASSSRTSGHEQFF. This chain connects TRBV5-1 to TRBJ2-1, with TRBD2 matching 10 bases. The CDR3 totals 14 residues. CDR1 is SGHRS, CDR2 YFSETQ, per germline. V lost 3 bases, J lost 8 bases, and 5 bases stayed unmatched.

The table lists this clone with a few counts. This rearrangement joins TRBV29-1 to TRBJ2-1, with D possibly being TRBD2 (5 bases). The CDR3 totals 15 residues. Per the germline V gene, CDR1 is SQVTM and CDR2 is ANQGSEA. V was cut by 3 bases and J by 0 bases, with 12 bases left in between. The CDR3 spells CSVDFRTSSYNEQFF. The CDR3 region has the DNA TGCAGCGTTGACTTTAGAACTAGCTCCTACAATGAGCAGTTCTTC.